These T cell receptor beta chains were read from a single sample in a study of sequential checkpoint blockade in melanoma. Some clones are missing from TCRdb's copy, which holds only in-frame ones; the method was immunoSEQ multiplex PCR. The sample holds some 3,000 clones, around 21% seen once. Specimen: tumor tissue (inferred from file names), collected from a patient given nivolumab and ipilimumab in sequence. These receptors were taken from a human donor with melanoma. Both conserved end residues are part of each CDR3. The D gene is left open where the match is weak. Clone size is given for some rows only: seen once, a few or many times, or a class if the clone is expanded.

TRBJ1-4 | - | - | TRBV11-3 | TGTGCCAGCAGCCTTCTTAGCGGGGAGGATGAAAAACTGTTTTTT | CASSLLSGEDEKLFF
TRBJ1-3 | - | - | TRBV6-8 | TGTGCCAGCAGCCCTGAAGAGAACTCTGGAAACACCATATATTTT | CASSPEENSGNTIYF
TRBJ1-1 | TRBD1 | - | TRBV5-1 | TGCGCCAGCAGCTTGACAGGGGGAAACACTGAAGCTTTCTTT | CASSLTGGNTEAFF
TRBJ2-7 | TRBD1 | few | TRBV28 | TGTGCCAGCAGTTTTGGCGGGACAGGGTCCTACGAGCAGTACTTC | CASSFGGTGSYEQYF
TRBJ2-2 | TRBD1 | - | TRBV19 | TGTGCCAGTAGTTTGTCCCAGGGGGCAGGCGGGGAGCTGTTTTTT | CASSLSQGAGGELFF
TRBJ2-6 | - | - | TRBV29-1 | TGCAGCGTTGGGTCGGGAGACAACGTCCTGACTTTC | CSVGSGDNVLTF
TRBJ2-5 | - | many | TRBV11-3 | TGTGCCAGCAGCTTGCCCACGAGCCGGGAGACCCAGTACTTC | CASSLPTSRETQYF
TRBJ1-2 | - | many | TRBV11-3 | TGTGCCAGCAGCTTAGAATTTACTAACTATGGCTACACCTTC | CASSLEFTNYGYTF
TRBJ2-5 | - | - | TRBV6-8 | TGTGCCATCAGTAGCCGGGCCGAGACCCAGTACTTC | CAISSRAETQYF
TRBJ2-7 | TRBD1 | few | TRBV9 | TGTGCCAGCAGCGTCTGGGACAGATCCTACGAGCAGTACTTC | CASSVWDRSYEQYF
TRBJ2-7 | - | - | TRBV5-1 | TGCGCCAGCAGTTCAAGTTGGCGACGGGACGGGGCCTACGAGCAGTACTTC | CASSSSWRRDGAYEQYF
TRBJ1-2 | TRBD1 | many | TRBV11-3 | TGTGCCAGCAGCCCGCCTGTCTTCGGGACAGGGACCAACTATGGCTACACCTTC | CASSPPVFGTGTNYGYTF
TRBJ1-4 | - | few | TRBV11-3 | TGTGCCAGCAGCTTATTGAGGGGCACTAATGAAAAACTGTTTTTT | CASSLLRGTNEKLFF
TRBJ2-3 | - | - | TRBV29-1 | TGCAGCGTTGAAGATCGAACCCGAGCCGATACGCAGTATTTT | CSVEDRTRADTQYF
TRBJ2-2 | TRBD1 | few | TRBV28 | TGTGCCAGCAGGAGACAGGGAAGAACCGGGGAGCTGTTTTTT | CASRRQGRTGELFF
TRBJ2-7 | - | few | TRBV6-8 | TGTGCCAGCAGTGGCGAGGGGCCCTCCTACGAGCAGTACTTC | CASSGEGPSYEQYF
TRBJ1-1 | TRBD1 | few | TRBV19 | TGTGCCAGTAGTATCGACGGGACAGGGGGCGATGGAGCTTTCTTT | CASSIDGTGGDGAFF
TRBJ2-2 | TRBD2 | - | TRBV5-1 | TGCGCCAGCAGCTTACTGGGACTAGCGGGGGTGACGAACACCGGGGAGCTGTTTTTT | CASSLLGLAGVTNTGELFF
TRBJ2-3 | - | large | TRBV19 | TGTGCCAGTAGTATAGTATGGGCAGATACGCAGTATTTT | CASSIVWADTQYF
TRBJ2-1 | - | - | TRBV11-3 | TGTGCCAGCAGCCGCGATAGAGTCTACAATGAGCAGTTCTTC | CASSRDRVYNEQFF
TRBJ2-7 | - | medium-sized | TRBV11-3 | TGTGCCAGCAGCTCGACGAACAGGGAACAAGACGAGCAGTACTTC | CASSSTNREQDEQYF
TRBJ2-1 | TRBD2 | - | TRBV5-1 | TGCGCCAGCAGGCCGGGACTAGCGGGTTCCCTCTACAATGAGCAGTTCTTC | CASRPGLAGSLYNEQFF
TRBJ2-1 | - | - | TRBV18 | TGTGCCAGCTCACTCTCCTACAATGAGCAGTTCTTC | CASSLSYNEQFF
TRBJ2-3 | - | - | TRBV15 | TGTGCCACCAGCAGAGATGGAGGACTCCTCACAGATACGCAGTATTTT | CATSRDGGLLTDTQYF
TRBJ2-1 | TRBD2 | - | TRBV25-1 | TGTGCCAGCAGTAGGGCTAGCGGGGATAACAATGAGCAGTTCTTC | CASSRASGDNNEQFF
TRBJ2-6 | - | many | TRBV9 | TGTGCCAGCAGCGTAGGGTCCGCTGATGGGTCTGGGGCCAACGTCCTGACTTTC | CASSVGSADGSGANVLTF
TRBJ1-6 | - | few | TRBV30 | TGTGCCTGGAGTGTCAGGGCAGCCTATAATTCACCCCTCCACTTT | CAWSVRAAYNSPLHF
TRBJ2-7 | - | many | TRBV11-3 | TGTGCCAGCAGCTTGGAGGGGGTCGACGACGAGCAGTACTTC | CASSLEGVDDEQYF
TRBJ2-1 | TRBD2 | many | TRBV11-3 | TGTGCCAGCAGCTTGTCCCTAGCGGGGGGCGTCTCCAATGAGCAGTTCTTC | CASSLSLAGGVSNEQFF
TRBJ2-1 | - | once | TRBV15 | TGTGCCACCAGCAGAGCGGGGGGCCCCTACAATGAGCAGTTCTTC | CATSRAGGPYNEQFF
TRBJ1-2 | - | - | TRBV29-1 | TGCAGCGTTTCATCCCCGGTGCCCGGAGGCTACACCTTC | CSVSSPVPGGYTF
TRBJ1-2 | - | medium-sized | TRBV11-3 | TGTGCCAGCAGCTTGGCAGGGCCAGCGCATGGCTACACCTTC | CASSLAGPAHGYTF
TRBJ2-5 | TRBD2 | - | TRBV28 | TGTGCCAGCAGTTTTAGTTATGCTGGGACTAGCGGGAGGGCCGAGGCGGCACAAGAGACCCAGTACTTC | CASSFSYAGTSGRAEAAQETQYF
TRBJ2-7 | TRBD2 | few | TRBV4-1 | TGCGCCAGCAGCCTAGACCTAGCGGGGCGTTCCTACGAGCAGTACTTC | CASSLDLAGRSYEQYF
TRBJ2-1 | TRBD2 | large | TRBV11-3 | TGTGCCAGCCTCAAGCGGGAGCCAACCGACCTTTGGGATGAGCAGTTCTTC | CASLKREPTDLWDEQFF
TRBJ2-5 | TRBD1 | once | TRBV19 | TGTGCCAGTAGTCTCCTTGGCCTGGGACAGGGCCAAGAGACCCAGTACTTC | CASSLLGLGQGQETQYF
TRBJ1-5 | - | medium-sized | TRBV6-8 | TGTGCCAGCAGAGCCCCTAGCAATCAGCCCCAGCATTTT | CASRAPSNQPQHF
TRBJ1-2 | - | - | TRBV28 | TGTGCCAGCAGTTTAAGAGGGCAGATTTTTGTGGACTATGGCTACACCTTC | CASSLRGQIFVDYGYTF
TRBJ1-5 | - | few | TRBV6-8 | TGTGCCAGCAGTGGTGAGGGGTGGCAGCCCCAGCATTTT | CASSGEGWQPQHF
TRBJ1-3 | - | few | TRBV28 | TGTGCCAGCAGCCCAACACAGGGTGTCGGAAACACCATATATTTT | CASSPTQGVGNTIYF